This passage covers 18 T cell receptor beta chains from one sample sequenced in a study of CD8 T cells in Susac syndrome. RNA was extracted with the RNeasy kit, and a quantity of 0.5 to 1 ug was reverse transcribed using random hexamers. Each CDR3 protein is one row after TCRdb ran MiXCR on the immunoSEQ multiplex PCR reads. This table has 90,000 to 150,000 distinct CDR3 sequences, about nine tenths appearing once. The source material was CD8+ T cells from PBMCs. These receptors originate from a human donor in good health.

This sequence joins TRBV7-3 and TRBJ2-2, with unresolved D. V was cut by 4 bases and J by 4 bases, with 4 bases left in between. Germline CDR1 reads SGHTA; CDR2 reads FQGTGA. This CDR3 is built from 12 residues. DNA of the CDR3: TGTGCCAGCAGCTGGCGCACCGGGGAGCTGTTTTTT. This translates into CASSWRTGELFF.

As DNA, the CDR3 is TGCGCCAGCAGCTGGGGCCCTGAAGCTTTCTTT. It encodes CASSWGPEAFF. The chain uses TRBV5-1 and TRBJ1-1; tentatively, D is TRBD1 (5 bases). The CDR3 has 11 residues. V lost 3 bases, J lost 6 bases, and 6 bases lay in between. Germline assignment: CDR1 SGHRS and CDR2 YFSETQ.

The V call is TRBV3-1, the J call TRBJ1-5; 10 bases agree with TRBD1. The CDR3 runs to 15 residues. The ends lost 4 bases at V and 7 bases at J; junction bases unmatched: 7. The germline V gene has CDR1 LGHDT and CDR2 YNNKEL (reference sequence). The CDR3 protein is CASSLGQGVGQPQHF. In nucleotides, the CDR3 is TGTGCCAGCAGCCTAGGACAGGGGGTCGGCCAGCCCCAGCATTTT.

V and J are TRBV4-3 and TRBJ2-6; TRBD1 aligns across 10 bases. V lost 3 bases to trimming and J lost 2 bases; unmatched junction nucleotides: 4. Germline-derived CDR1 and CDR2 are LGHNA and YSLEER. CDR3 length: 17 amino acids. The CDR3 here is CASSQVGQGTGANVLTF. CDR3 DNA sequence: TGCGCCAGCAGCCAGGTGGGACAGGGGACTGGGGCCAACGTCCTGACTTTC.

This chain links TRBV20-1 with TRBJ2-7; TRBD2 matches 8 bases. This CDR3 is 19 amino acids long. The V segment lost 0 bases and the J segment 0 bases; nucleotides outside the gene matches: 16. Germline-derived CDR1 and CDR2 are DFQATT and SNEGSKA (reference sequence). The CDR3 DNA sequence: TGCAGTGCTAGAGATTCAGGGTACGACGCTAGCGGGTTCTCCTACGAGCAGTACTTC. This translates into CSARDSGYDASGFSYEQYF.

The chain combines TRBV7-9 with TRBJ2-2; 7 bases map to TRBD2. Germline assignment: CDR1 SEHNR and CDR2 FQNEAQ (reference sequence). The CDR3 is made up of 13 amino acids. V trimming: 5 bases; J trimming: 9 bases; junction bases outside the gene matches: 6. CDR3 sequence: CASSHELARELFF. CDR3 sequence (DNA): TGTGCCAGCAGCCACGAACTAGCGCGGGAGCTGTTTTTT.

The chain links TRBV15 to TRBJ2-1; weak D call: TRBD2 (6 bases). This CDR3 contains 17 residues. The germline V and J ends were trimmed by 3 bases and 1 base, with 16 bases remaining between them. Germline CDR1 reads LNHNV; CDR2 reads YYDKDF (reference sequence). DNA for the CDR3: TGTGCCACCAGCAGCCCCCGAAGTGGGAGGTCCTACAATGAGCAGTTCTTC. Translation gives CATSSPRSGRSYNEQFF.

This clonotype was counted a single time. The V call is TRBV6-2 or TRBV6-3, the J call TRBJ2-7; TRBD1 or TRBD2 may be the D gene (5 bases each). V shed 7 bases and J shed 7 bases, with 26 bases lying between them. Germline CDR1 MNHEY, CDR2 SVGEGT. CDR3 length: 16 residues. CDR3: CASIQATGTLNREQYF. In nucleotides, the CDR3 is TGTGCCAGCATCCAAGCAACCGGGACCCTCAACCGGGAGCAGTACTTC.

This chain links TRBV12-3 or TRBV12-4 with TRBJ2-7; no clear D gene. The CDR3 is 13 residues long. V dropped 6 bases and J dropped 3 bases, with 12 bases sitting between them. The CDR3 sequence is CASSVETLYEQYF. The CDR3 DNA follows: TGTGCCAGCAGCGTGGAGACCCTCTACGAGCAGTACTTC.

V is TRBV7-2 and J is TRBJ2-1, with TRBD1 matching 12 bases. Germline V lookup: CDR1 SGHTA, CDR2 FQGNSA. This CDR3 comprises 16 residues. V lost 5 bases to trimming and J lost 9 bases; unmatched junction nucleotides: 11. The CDR3, as DNA: TGTGCCAGCAGCCCCCAGTGGGGGACAGGGGGCCGTGAGCAGTTCTTC. This codes for CASSPQWGTGGREQFF.

V usage is TRBV7-9 and J usage is TRBJ1-2, with D possibly TRBD1 on 6 matching bases. The CDR3 is 16 amino acids. CDR1 and CDR2 from the germline V gene are SEHNR and FQNEAQ (reference sequence). Deletions cut 5 bases from V and 1 base from J, with 17 bases between. Here the CDR3 reads CASSPARGPLNYGYTF. The CDR3 bases are TGTGCCAGCAGCCCAGCTCGGGGGCCCCTTAACTATGGCTACACCTTC.

This chain links TRBV21-1 with TRBJ2-7; TRBD1 is the table's D call and was not checked against the DNA. TRBV21-1 is a listed pseudogene. The CDR3 spans 13 residues. The CDR3 loop reads CASSKEGVYEQYF. In DNA form, the CDR3 reads TGTGCCAGCAGCAAAGAGGGGGTTTACGAGCAGTACTTC.

The V gene is TRBV12-5, the J gene TRBJ2-1; 14 bases match TRBD2. V lost 4 bases, J lost 10 bases, and 9 bases stayed unmatched. CDR3 size: 16 residues. CDR1 and CDR2 from the germline V gene are LGHNT and FRNRAP. CDR3 DNA sequence: TGTGCTAGTGGTTCCCCCGGGACTAGCGGGAGTGGAGAGCAGTTCTTC. Translated: CASGSPGTSGSGEQFF.

The table lists this clonotype with a count of one. CDR3 sequence reads: CASSVRDHEQYF. The CDR3 region has the DNA TGTGCCAGCAGTGTACGAGACCACGAGCAGTACTTC. The chain combines TRBV7-2 with TRBJ2-7; D remains ambiguous. The germline CDR1 and CDR2 sequences are SGHTA and FQGNSA. The CDR3 totals 12 residues. Deletions cut 6 bases from V and 5 bases from J, with 11 bases between.

This chain joins TRBV10-3 and TRBJ2-1; 11 nucleotides agree with TRBD2. The length of the CDR3 is 15 residues. The germline CDR1 and CDR2 sequences are ENHRY and SYGVKD. Trimming cost V 2 bases and J 5 bases; bases outside gene matches: 2. The CDR3 DNA reads TGTGCCATCAGTGAGAGACTAGCGGGGAACAATGAGCAGTTCTTC. Protein sequence: CAISERLAGNNEQFF.

The V call is TRBV20-1, the J call TRBJ1-1, with D maybe TRBD1 (6 bases). V was clipped by 3 bases and J by 6 bases, with 23 bases between them. Germline-derived CDR1 and CDR2 are DFQATT and SNEGSKA (reference sequence). The CDR3 totals 16 residues. DNA of the CDR3: TGCAGTGCTAGCGACCCTCGACAGGCCGGTTCGGCTGAAGCTTTCTTT. Translated, it gives CSASDPRQAGSAEAFF.

The rearrangement links TRBV9 to TRBJ2-5; 10 bases fit TRBD1. Germline values: CDR1 SGDLS, CDR2 YYNGEE. There are 16 residues in the CDR3. V shed 0 bases, J shed 4 bases, and the junction held 6 bases outside the gene matches. The CDR3 bases are TGTGCCAGCAGCGTAGGTGGGACAGGGGTCCGAGAGACCCAGTACTTC. Encoded protein: CASSVGGTGVRETQYF.

The chain links TRBV19 to TRBJ2-1; TRBD2 aligns across 12 bases. The V gene end was trimmed by 6 bases and the J gene end by 7 bases; junction bases not matched to a gene: 13. This CDR3 has 17 residues. Germline CDR1 is LNHDA and CDR2 is SQIVND (reference sequence). CDR3 in DNA: TGTGCCAGTAGCTCCCCTCCTCGGACTAGCGGGGCTAATGAGCAGTTCTTC. This sequence encodes CASSSPPRTSGANEQFF.